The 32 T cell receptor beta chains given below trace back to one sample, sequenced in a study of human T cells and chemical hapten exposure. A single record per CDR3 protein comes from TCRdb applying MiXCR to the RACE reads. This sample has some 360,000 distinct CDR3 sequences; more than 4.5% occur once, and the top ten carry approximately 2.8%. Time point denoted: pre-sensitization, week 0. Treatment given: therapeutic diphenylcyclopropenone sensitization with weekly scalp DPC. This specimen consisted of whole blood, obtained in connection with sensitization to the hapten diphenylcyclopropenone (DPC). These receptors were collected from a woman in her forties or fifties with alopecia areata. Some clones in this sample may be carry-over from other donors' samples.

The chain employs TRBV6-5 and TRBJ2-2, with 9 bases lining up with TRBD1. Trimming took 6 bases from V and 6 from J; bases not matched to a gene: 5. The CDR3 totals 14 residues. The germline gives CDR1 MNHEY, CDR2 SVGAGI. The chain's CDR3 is CASRWTGEAGELFF. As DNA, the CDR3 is TGTGCCAGCAGATGGACAGGGGAGGCCGGGGAGCTGTTTTTT.

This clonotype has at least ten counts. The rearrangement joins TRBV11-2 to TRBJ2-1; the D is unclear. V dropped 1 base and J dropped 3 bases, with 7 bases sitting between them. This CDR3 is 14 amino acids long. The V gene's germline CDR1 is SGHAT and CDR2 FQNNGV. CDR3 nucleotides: TGTGCCAGCAGCTTAGGTCCCGACTACAATGAGCAGTTCTTC. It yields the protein CASSLGPDYNEQFF.

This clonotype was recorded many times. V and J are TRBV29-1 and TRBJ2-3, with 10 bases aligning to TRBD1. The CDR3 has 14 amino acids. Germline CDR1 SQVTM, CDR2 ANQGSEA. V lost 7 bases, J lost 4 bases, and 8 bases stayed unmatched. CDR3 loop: CSAAGTGVADTQYF. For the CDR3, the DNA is TGCAGCGCTGCCGGGACAGGGGTGGCAGATACGCAGTATTTT.

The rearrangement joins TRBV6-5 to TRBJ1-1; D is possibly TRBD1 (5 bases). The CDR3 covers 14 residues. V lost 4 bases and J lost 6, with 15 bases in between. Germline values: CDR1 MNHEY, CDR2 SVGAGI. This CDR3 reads CASSLPGGNPEAFF. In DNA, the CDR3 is TGTGCCAGCAGTTTACCGGGGGGAAACCCTGAAGCTTTCTTT.

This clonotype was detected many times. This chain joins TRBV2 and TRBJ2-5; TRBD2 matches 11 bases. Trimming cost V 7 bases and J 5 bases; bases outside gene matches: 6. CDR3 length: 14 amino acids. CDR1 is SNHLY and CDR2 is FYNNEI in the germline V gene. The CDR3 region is CASKGTSGRETQYF. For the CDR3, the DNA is TGTGCCAGCAAAGGGACTAGCGGACGGGAGACCCAGTACTTC. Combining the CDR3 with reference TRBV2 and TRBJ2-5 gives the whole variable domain EPEVTQTPSHQVTQMGQEVILRCVPISNHLYFYWYRQILGQKVEFLVSFYNNEISEKSEIFDDQFSVERPDGSNFTLKIRSTKLEDSAMYFCASKGTSGRETQYFGPGTRLLVL.

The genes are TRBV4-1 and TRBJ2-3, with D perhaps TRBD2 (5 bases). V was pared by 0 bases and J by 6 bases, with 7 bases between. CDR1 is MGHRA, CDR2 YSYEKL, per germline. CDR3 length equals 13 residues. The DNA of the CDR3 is TGCGCCAGCAGCCAAGATCGGAGGGATACGCAGTATTTT. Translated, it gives CASSQDRRDTQYF.

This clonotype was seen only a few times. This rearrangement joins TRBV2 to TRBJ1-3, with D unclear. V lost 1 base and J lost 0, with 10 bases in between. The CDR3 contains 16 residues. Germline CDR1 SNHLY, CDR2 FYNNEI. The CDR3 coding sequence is TGTGCCAGCAGTGAAGGCCGTCGGAACTCTGGAAACACCATATATTTT. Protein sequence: CASSEGRRNSGNTIYF.

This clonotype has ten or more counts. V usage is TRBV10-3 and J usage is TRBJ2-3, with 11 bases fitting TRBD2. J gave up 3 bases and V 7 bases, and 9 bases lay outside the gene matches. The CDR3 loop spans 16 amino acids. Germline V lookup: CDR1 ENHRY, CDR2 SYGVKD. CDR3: CAITNGLAGLTDTQYF. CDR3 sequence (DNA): TGTGCCATCACAAATGGACTAGCGGGTTTGACAGATACGCAGTATTTT.

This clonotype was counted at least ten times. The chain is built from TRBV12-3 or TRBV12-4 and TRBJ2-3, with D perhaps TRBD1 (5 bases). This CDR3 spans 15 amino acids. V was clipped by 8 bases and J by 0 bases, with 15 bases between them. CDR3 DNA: TGTGCCAGCGTCCCCCCAGGGCGAAGCACAGATACGCAGTATTTT. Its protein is CASVPPGRSTDTQYF.

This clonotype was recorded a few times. The CDR3 sequence is CASTQGGGGYGYTF. CDR3 nucleotide sequence: TGTGCCAGCACCCAAGGCGGGGGCGGCTATGGCTACACCTTC. The chain uses TRBV12-3 or TRBV12-4 and TRBJ1-2; D perhaps matches TRBD1 (6 bases). CDR3 length equals 14 residues. The V and J ends lost 7 bases and 4 bases respectively, with 16 bases between them.

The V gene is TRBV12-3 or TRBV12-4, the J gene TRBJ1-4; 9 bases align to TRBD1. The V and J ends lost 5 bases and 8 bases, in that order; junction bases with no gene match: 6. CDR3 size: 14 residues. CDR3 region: CASSTGTGREKLFF. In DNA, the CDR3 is TGTGCCAGCAGTACCGGGACAGGGCGAGAAAAACTGTTTTTT.

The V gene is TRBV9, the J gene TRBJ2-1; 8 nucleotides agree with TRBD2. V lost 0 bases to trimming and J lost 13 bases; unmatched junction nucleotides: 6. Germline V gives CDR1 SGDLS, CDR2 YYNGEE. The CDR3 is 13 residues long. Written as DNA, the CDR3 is TGTGCCAGCAGCGTAGGGGCTAGCGGGTATCAGTTCTTC. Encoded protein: CASSVGASGYQFF. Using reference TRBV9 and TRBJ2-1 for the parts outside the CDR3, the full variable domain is DSGVTQTPKHLITATGQRVTLRCSPRSGDLSVYWYQQSLDQGLQFLIQYYNGEERAKGNILERFSAQQFPDLHSELNLSSLELGDSALYFCASSVGASGYQFFGPGTRLTVL.

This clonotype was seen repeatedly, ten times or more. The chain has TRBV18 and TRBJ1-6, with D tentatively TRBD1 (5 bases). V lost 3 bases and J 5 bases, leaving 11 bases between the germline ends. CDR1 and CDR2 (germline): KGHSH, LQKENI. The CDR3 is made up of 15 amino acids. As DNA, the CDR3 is TGTGCCAGCTCACCGGGACTCGGAGATAATTCACCCCTCCACTTT. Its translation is CASSPGLGDNSPLHF.

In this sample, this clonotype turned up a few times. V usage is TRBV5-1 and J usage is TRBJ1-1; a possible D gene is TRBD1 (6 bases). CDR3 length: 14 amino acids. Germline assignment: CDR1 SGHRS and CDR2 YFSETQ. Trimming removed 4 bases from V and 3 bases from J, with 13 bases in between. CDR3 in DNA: TGCGCCAGCAGCCAGACAGGAGCCTACACTGAAGCTTTCTTT. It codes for CASSQTGAYTEAFF. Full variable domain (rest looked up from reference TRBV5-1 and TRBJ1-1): KAGVTQTPRYLIKTRGQQVTLSCSPISGHRSVSWYQQTPGQGLQFLFEYFSETQRNKGNFPGRFSGRQFSNSRSEMNVSTLELGDSALYLCASSQTGAYTEAFFGQGTRLTVV.

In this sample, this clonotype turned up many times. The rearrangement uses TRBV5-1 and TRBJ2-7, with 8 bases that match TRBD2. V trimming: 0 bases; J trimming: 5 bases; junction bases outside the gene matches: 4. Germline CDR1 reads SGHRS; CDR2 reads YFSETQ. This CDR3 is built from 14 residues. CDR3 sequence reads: CASSLVSGNDEQYF. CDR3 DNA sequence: TGCGCCAGCAGCTTGGTTAGCGGGAACGACGAGCAGTACTTC.

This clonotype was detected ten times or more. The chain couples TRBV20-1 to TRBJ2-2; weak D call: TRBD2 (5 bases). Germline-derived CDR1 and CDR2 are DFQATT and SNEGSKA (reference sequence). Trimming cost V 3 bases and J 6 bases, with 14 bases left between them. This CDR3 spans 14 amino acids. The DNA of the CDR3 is TGCAGTGCTAGCACGGGGAAGATCTCCGGGGAGCTGTTTTTT. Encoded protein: CSASTGKISGELFF.

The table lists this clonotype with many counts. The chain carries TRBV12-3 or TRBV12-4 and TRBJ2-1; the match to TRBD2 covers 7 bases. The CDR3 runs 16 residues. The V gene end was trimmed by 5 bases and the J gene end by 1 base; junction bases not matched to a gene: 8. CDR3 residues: CASSGIPSGSYNEQFF. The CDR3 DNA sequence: TGTGCCAGCAGTGGGATTCCTAGCGGTTCCTACAATGAGCAGTTCTTC.

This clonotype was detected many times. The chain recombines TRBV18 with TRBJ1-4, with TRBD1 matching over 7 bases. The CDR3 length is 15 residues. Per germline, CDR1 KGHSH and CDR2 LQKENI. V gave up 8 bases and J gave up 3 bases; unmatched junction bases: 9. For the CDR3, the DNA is TGTGCCAGCAGTCCTCCGGGACAGCCTAATGAAAAACTGTTTTTT. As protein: CASSPPGQPNEKLFF.

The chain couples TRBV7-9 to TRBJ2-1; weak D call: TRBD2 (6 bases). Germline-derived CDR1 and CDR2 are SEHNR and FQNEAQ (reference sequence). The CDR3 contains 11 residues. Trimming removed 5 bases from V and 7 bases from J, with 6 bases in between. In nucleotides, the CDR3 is TGTGCCAGCAGCGGGAGGAATGAGCAGTTCTTC. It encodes CASSGRNEQFF.

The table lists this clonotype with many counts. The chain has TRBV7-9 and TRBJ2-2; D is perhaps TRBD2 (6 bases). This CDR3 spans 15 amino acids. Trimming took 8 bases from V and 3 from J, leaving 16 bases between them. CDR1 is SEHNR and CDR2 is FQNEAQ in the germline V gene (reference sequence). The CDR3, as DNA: TGTGCCAGCTCTCAGGCGGGACCCGACACCGGGGAGCTGTTTTTT. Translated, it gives CASSQAGPDTGELFF.

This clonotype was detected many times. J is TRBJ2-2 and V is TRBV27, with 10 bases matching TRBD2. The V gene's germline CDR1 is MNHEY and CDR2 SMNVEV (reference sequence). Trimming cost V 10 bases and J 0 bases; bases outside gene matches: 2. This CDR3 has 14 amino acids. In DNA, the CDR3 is TGTGCCACTGGACTAGCGGCGAACACCGGGGAGCTGTTTTTT. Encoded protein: CATGLAANTGELFF.

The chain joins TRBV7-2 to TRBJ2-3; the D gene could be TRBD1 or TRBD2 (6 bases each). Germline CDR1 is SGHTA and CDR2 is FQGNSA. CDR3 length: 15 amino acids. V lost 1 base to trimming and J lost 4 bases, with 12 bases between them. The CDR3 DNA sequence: TGTGCCAGCAGCTTAGATGGGGGGCGCTCAGATACGCAGTATTTT. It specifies CASSLDGGRSDTQYF. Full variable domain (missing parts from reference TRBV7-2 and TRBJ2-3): GAGVSQSPSNKVTEKGKDVELRCDPISGHTALYWYRQSLGQGLEFLIYFQGNSAPDKSGLPSDRFSAERTGGSVSTLTIQRTQQEDSAVYLCASSLDGGRSDTQYFGPGTRLTVL.

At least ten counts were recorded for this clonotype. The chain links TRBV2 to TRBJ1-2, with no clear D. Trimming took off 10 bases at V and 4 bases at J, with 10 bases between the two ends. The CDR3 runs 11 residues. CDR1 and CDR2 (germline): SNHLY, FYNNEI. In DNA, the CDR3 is TGTGCCATAAGGAGGTCCTATGGCTACACCTTC. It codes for CAIRRSYGYTF. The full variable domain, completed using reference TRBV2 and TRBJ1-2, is EPEVTQTPSHQVTQMGQEVILRCVPISNHLYFYWYRQILGQKVEFLVSFYNNEISEKSEIFDDQFSVERPDGSNFTLKIRSTKLEDSAMYFCAIRRSYGYTFGSGTRLTVV.

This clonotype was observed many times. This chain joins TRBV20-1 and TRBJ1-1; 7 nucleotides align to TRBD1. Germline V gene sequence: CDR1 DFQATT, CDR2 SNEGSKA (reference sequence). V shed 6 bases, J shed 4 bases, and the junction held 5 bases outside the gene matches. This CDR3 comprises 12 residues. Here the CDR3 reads CSATGVSTEAFF. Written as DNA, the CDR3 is TGCAGTGCAACAGGGGTAAGCACTGAAGCTTTCTTT.

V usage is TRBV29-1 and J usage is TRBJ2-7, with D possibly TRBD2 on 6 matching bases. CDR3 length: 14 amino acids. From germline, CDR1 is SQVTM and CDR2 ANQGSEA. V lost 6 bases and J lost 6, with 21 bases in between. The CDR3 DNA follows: TGCAGCGTCGTCGGCTCGGCGGGACCCAGCGAGCAGTACTTC. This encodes CSVVGSAGPSEQYF.

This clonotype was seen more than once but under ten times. CDR3 region: CASSFGTGGHEQYF. Here the CDR3 DNA reads TGTGCCAGCAGCTTTGGGACAGGGGGACACGAGCAGTACTTC. The rearrangement joins TRBV7-6 to TRBJ2-7; 11 bases fit TRBD1. CDR3 length: 14 residues. With V trimmed by 3 bases and J by 5 bases, 3 bases remained unmatched. From germline, CDR1 is SGHVS and CDR2 FNYEAQ.

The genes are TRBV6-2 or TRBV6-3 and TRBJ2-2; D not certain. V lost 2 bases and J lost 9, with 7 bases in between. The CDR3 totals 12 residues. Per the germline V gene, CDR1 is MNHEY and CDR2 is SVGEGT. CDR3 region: CASSYGPRELFF. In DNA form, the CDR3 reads TGTGCCAGCAGTTACGGGCCCCGGGAGCTGTTTTTT.

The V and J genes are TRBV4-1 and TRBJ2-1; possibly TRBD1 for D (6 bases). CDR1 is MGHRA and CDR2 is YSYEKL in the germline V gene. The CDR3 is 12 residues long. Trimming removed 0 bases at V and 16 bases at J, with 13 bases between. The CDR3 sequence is CASSQDGTYLFF. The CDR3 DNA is TGCGCCAGCAGCCAAGATGGGACATACTTATTCTTC.

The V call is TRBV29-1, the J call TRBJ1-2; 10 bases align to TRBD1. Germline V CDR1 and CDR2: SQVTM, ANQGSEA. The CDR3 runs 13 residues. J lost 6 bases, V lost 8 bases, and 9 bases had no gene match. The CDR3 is CSFGQGVLDGYTF. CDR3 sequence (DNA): TGCAGCTTCGGACAGGGGGTACTCGATGGCTACACCTTC. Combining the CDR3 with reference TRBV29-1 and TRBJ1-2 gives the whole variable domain SAVISQKPSRDICQRGTSLTIQCQVDSQVTMMFWYRQQPGQSLTLIATANQGSEATYESGFVIDKFPISRPNLTFSTLTVSNMSPEDSSIYLCSFGQGVLDGYTFGSGTRLTVV.

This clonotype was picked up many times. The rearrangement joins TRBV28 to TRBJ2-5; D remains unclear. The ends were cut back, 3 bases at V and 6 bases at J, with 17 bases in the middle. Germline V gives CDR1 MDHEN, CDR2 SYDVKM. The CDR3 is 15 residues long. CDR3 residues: CASSFITATIKTQYF. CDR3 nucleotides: TGTGCCAGCAGTTTCATCACAGCGACCATCAAGACCCAGTACTTC.

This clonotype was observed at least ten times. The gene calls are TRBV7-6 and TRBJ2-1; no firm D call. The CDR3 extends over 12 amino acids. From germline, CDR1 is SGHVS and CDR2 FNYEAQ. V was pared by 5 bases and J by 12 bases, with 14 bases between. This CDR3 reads CASSAGVMGQFF. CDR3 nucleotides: TGTGCCAGCAGCGCAGGAGTAATGGGGCAGTTCTTC.

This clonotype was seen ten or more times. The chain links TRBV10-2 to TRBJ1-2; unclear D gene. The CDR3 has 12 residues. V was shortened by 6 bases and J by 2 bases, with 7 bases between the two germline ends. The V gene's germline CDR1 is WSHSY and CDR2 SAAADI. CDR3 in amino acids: CASSADNYGYTF. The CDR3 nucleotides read TGCGCCAGCAGCGCTGACAACTATGGCTACACCTTC.